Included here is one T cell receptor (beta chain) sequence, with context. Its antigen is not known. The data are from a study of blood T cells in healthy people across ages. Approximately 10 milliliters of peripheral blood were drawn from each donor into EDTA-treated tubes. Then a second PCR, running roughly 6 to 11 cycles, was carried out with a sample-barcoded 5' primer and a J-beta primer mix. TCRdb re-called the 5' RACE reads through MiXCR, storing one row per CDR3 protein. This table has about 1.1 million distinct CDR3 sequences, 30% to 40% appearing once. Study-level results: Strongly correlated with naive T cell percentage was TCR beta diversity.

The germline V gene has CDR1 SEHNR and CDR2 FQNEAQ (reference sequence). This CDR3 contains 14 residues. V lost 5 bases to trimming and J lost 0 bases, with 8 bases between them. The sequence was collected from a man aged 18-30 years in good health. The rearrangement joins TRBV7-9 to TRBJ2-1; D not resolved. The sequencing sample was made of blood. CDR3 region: CASSGVPSYNEQFF. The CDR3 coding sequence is TGTGCCAGCAGCGGGGTTCCCTCCTACAATGAGCAGTTCTTC.